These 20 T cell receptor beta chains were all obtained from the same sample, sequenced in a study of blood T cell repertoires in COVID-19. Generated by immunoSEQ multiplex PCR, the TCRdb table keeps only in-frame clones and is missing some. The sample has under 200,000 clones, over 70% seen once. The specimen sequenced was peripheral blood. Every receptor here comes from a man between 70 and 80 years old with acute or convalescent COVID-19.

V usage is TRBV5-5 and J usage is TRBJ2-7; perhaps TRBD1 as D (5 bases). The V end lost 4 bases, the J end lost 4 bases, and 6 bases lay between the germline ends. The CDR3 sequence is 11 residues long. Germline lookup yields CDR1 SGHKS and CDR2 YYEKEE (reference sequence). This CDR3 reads CASSPGYEQYF. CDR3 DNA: TGTGCCAGCAGCCCAGGGTACGAGCAGTACTTC.

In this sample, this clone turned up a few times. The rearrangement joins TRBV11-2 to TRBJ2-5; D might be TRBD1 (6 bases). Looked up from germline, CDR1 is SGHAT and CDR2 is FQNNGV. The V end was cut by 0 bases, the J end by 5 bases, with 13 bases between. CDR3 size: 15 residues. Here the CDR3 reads CASSLDTGFGETQYF. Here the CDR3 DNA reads TGTGCCAGCAGCTTAGACACAGGGTTCGGTGAGACCCAGTACTTC. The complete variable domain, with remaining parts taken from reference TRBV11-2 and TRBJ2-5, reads EAGVAQSPRYKIIEKRQSVAFWCNPISGHATLYWYQQILGQGPKLLIQFQNNGVVDDSQLPKDRFSAERLKGVDSTLKIQPAKLEDSAVYLCASSLDTGFGETQYFGPGTRLLVL.

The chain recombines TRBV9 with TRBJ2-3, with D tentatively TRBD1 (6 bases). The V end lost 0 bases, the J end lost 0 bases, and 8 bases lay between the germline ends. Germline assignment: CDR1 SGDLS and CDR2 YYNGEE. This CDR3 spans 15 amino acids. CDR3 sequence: CASSVGTVSTDTQYF. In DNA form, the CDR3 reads TGTGCCAGCAGCGTAGGGACAGTTAGCACAGATACGCAGTATTTT.

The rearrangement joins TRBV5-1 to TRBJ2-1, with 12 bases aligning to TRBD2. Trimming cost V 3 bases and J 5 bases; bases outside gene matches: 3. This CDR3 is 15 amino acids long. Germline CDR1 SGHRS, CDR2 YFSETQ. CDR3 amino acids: CASSSWTSGDNEQFF. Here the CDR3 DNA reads TGCGCCAGCAGCTCCTGGACTAGCGGGGACAATGAGCAGTTCTTC.

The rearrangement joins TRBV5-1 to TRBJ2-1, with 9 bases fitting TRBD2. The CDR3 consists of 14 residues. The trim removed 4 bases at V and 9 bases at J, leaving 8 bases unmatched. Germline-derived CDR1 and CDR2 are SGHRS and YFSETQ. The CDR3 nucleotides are TGCGCCAGCAGCGGGGGGACTAGCCAGGGTGAGCAGTTCTTC. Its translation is CASSGGTSQGEQFF.

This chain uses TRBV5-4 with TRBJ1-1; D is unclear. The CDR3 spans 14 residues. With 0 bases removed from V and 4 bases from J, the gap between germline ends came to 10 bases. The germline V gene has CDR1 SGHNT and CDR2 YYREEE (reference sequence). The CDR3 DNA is TGTGCCAGCAGCTTGGATCGGCGGTCCACTGAAGCTTTCTTT. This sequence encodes CASSLDRRSTEAFF.

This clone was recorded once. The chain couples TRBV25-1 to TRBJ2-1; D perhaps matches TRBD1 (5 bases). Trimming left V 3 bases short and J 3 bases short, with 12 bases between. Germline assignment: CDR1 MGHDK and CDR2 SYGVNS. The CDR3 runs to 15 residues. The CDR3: CASSDGQGNYNEQFF. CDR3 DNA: TGTGCCAGCAGTGACGGGCAGGGAAACTACAATGAGCAGTTCTTC.

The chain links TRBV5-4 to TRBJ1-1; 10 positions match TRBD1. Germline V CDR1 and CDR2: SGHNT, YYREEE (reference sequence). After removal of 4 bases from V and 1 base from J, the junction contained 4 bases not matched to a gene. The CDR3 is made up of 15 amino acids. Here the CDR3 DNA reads TGTGCCAGCAGCCCTGGGACAGGGGCGAACACTGAAGCTTTCTTT. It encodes CASSPGTGANTEAFF.

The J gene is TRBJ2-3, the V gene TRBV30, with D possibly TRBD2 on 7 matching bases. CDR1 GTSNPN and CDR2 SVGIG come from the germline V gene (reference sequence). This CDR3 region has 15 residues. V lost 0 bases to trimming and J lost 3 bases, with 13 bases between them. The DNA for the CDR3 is TGTGCCTGGAGTGTAAAGGCGGGGGCAACAGATACGCAGTATTTT. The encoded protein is CAWSVKAGATDTQYF.

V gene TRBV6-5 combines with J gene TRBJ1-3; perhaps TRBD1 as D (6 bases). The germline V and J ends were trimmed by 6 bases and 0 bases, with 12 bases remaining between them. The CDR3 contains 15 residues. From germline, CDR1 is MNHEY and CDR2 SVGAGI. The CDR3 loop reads CASRSRDISGNTIYF. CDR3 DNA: TGTGCCAGCAGATCCAGGGACATCTCTGGAAACACCATATATTTT.

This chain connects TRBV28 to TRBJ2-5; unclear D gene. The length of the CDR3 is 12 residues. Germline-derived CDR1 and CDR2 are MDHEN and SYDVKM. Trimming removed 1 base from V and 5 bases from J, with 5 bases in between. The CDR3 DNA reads TGTGCCAGCAGTTTATCGTTTGAGACCCAGTACTTC. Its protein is CASSLSFETQYF.

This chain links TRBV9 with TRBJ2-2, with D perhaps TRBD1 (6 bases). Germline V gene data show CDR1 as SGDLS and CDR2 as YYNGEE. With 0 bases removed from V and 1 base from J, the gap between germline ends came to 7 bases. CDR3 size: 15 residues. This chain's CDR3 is CASSVGQENTGELFF. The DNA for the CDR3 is TGTGCCAGCAGCGTAGGACAGGAGAACACCGGGGAGCTGTTTTTT.

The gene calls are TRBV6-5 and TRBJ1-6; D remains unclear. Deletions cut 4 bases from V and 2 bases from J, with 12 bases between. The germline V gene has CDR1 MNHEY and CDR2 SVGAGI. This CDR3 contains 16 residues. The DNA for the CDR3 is TGTGCCAGCAGTTTAACGAGTGGGCCCTATAATTCACCCCTCCACTTT. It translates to CASSLTSGPYNSPLHF.

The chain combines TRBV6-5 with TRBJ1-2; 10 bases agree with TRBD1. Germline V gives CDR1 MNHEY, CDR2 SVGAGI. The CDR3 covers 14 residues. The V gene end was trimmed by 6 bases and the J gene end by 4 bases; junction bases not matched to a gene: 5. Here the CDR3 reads CASRETGGSYGYTF. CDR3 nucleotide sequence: TGTGCCAGCAGGGAGACAGGGGGCAGCTATGGCTACACCTTC.

The CDR3 loop is CAISESGGRRGGYTF. The CDR3 region has the DNA TGTGCCATCAGTGAGTCTGGCGGGCGCAGGGGGGGCTACACCTTC. This chain connects TRBV10-3 to TRBJ1-2, with TRBD1 matching over 7 bases. Germline values: CDR1 ENHRY, CDR2 SYGVKD. This CDR3 is 15 amino acids long. Germline trimming cut 0 bases from V and 8 bases from J; bases unmatched to any gene: 9.

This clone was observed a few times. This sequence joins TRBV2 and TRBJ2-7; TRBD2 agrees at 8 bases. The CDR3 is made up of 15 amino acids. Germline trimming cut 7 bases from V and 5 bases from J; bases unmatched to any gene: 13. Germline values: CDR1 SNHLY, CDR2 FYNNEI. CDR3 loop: CASKWSGGNLNEQYF. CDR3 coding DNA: TGTGCCAGCAAGTGGTCGGGAGGGAACCTAAACGAGCAGTACTTC.

The CDR3 reads CASSPVGGAGNEQFF. The CDR3 bases are TGTGCCAGCTCACCGGTAGGGGGGGCTGGTAATGAGCAGTTCTTC. This chain uses TRBV18 with TRBJ2-1, with D possibly matching TRBD2 (7 bases). Per germline, CDR1 KGHSH and CDR2 LQKENI. Trimming took 3 bases from V and 7 from J, leaving 16 bases between them. This CDR3 has 15 amino acids.

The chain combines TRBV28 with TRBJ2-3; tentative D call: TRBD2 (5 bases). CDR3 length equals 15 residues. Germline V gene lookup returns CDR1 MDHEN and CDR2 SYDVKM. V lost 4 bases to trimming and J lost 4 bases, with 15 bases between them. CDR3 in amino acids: CASSSPFGESDTQYF. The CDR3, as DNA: TGTGCCAGCAGTTCCCCCTTCGGGGAATCAGATACGCAGTATTTT.

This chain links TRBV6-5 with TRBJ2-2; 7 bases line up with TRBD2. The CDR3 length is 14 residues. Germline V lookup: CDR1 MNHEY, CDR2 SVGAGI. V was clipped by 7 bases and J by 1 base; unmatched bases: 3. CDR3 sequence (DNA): TGTGCCAGCACTCCTAGCGGGAACACCGGGGAGCTGTTTTTT. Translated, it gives CASTPSGNTGELFF.

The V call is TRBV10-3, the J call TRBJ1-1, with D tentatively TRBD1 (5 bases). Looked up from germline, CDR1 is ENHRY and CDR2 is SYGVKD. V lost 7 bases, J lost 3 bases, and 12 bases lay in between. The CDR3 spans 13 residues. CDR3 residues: CAIKPGQDTEAFF. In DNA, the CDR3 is TGTGCCATCAAGCCAGGGCAGGACACTGAAGCTTTCTTT.